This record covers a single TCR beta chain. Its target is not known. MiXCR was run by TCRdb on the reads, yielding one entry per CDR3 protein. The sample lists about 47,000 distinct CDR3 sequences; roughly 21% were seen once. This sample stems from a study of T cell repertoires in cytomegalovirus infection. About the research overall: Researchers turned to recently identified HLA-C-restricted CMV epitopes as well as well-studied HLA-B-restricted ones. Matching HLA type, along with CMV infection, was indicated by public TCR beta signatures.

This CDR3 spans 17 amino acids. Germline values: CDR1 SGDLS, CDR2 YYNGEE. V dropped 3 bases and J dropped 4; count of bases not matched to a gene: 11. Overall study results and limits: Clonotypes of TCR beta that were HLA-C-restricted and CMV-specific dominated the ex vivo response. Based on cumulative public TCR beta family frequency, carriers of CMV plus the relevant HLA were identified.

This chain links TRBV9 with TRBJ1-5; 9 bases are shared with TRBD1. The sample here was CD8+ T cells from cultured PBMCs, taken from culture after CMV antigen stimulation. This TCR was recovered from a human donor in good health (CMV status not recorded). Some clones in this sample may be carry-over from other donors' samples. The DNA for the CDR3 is TGTGCCAGCAGCGATGGGACAGGGTTGGAGCTAAATCAGCCCCAGCATTTT. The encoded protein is CASSDGTGLELNQPQHF. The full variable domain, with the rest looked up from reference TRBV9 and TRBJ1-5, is DSGVTQTPKHLITATGQRVTLRCSPRSGDLSVYWYQQSLDQGLQFLIQYYNGEERAKGNILERFSAQQFPDLHSELNLSSLELGDSALYFCASSDGTGLELNQPQHFGDGTRLSIL.